A single sample gave rise to the 28 T cell receptor beta chains below, sequenced in a study of shared clonotypes between healthy human individuals. Clones were sequenced by immunoSEQ multiplex PCR, and TCRdb holds only the in-frame ones, with some missing. The data show nearly 750,000 clones, roughly 72% seen once. Specimen: memory CD4+ T cells sorted from blood. As for subset: CD45RA-negative fraction. Every receptor here comes from a woman aged 25 to 39 in good health.

This chain joins TRBV19 and TRBJ2-7; D call uncertain. The CDR3 is 15 residues long. Germline loops: CDR1 LNHDA, CDR2 SQIVND (reference sequence). V lost 1 base and J 4 bases, leaving 14 bases between the germline ends. CDR3 in amino acids: CASSIGRRPGYEQYF. Here the CDR3 DNA reads TGTGCCAGTAGTATAGGGCGTCGACCGGGTTACGAGCAGTACTTC.

The rearrangement links TRBV10-1 to TRBJ2-3; D call uncertain. V was clipped by 8 bases and J by 2 bases, with 8 bases between them. Germline V lookup: CDR1 WNHNN, CDR2 SYGVQD (reference sequence). CDR3 size: 12 residues. CDR3 bases: TGCGCCAGCGGGCAGATCACAGATACGCAGTATTTT. It is translated as CASGQITDTQYF.

The chain has TRBV18 and TRBJ2-1; 7 bases are shared with TRBD2. Germline V gene sequence: CDR1 KGHSH, CDR2 LQKENI. V was clipped by 1 base and J by 7 bases; unmatched bases: 7. This CDR3 comprises 15 residues. CDR3 DNA: TGTGCCAGCTCACCACAGGGCGGGAGTGGAAATGAGCAGTTCTTC. Translation gives CASSPQGGSGNEQFF.

The V and J genes are TRBV10-1 and TRBJ2-1, with D possibly TRBD2 on 6 matching bases. The CDR3 contains 16 residues. Trimming removed 3 bases from V and 1 base from J, with 13 bases in between. The germline V gene has CDR1 WNHNN and CDR2 SYGVQD (reference sequence). CDR3 protein: CASSDGPSGSYNEQFF. In DNA form, the CDR3 reads TGCGCCAGCAGTGATGGTCCCAGCGGGTCCTACAATGAGCAGTTCTTC.

The chain combines TRBV28 with TRBJ2-1; no clear D gene. Trimming cost V 10 bases and J 6 bases, with 16 bases left between them. Per the germline V gene, CDR1 is MDHEN and CDR2 is SYDVKM. The CDR3 is made up of 13 amino acids. This CDR3 reads CATLVWKGNEQFF. The CDR3, as DNA: TGTGCCACGTTAGTTTGGAAAGGCAATGAGCAGTTCTTC.

The gene calls are TRBV6-5 and TRBJ2-7; D gene ambiguous. The CDR3 spans 13 residues. Trimming took 7 bases from V and 4 from J, leaving 14 bases between them. Per germline, CDR1 MNHEY and CDR2 SVGAGI. CDR3 region: CASTAGSLYEQYF. The DNA for the CDR3 is TGTGCCAGCACTGCTGGGTCGTTATACGAGCAGTACTTC.

The chain has TRBV15 and TRBJ2-7; 12 positions agree with TRBD1. Germline V lookup: CDR1 LNHNV, CDR2 YYDKDF (reference sequence). CDR3 size: 16 residues. Trimming took 1 base from V and 7 from J; bases not matched to a gene: 8. The CDR3 DNA reads TGTGCCACCAGCAGAGGACCGGGACAGGGGGCAGAGGAGCAGTACTTC. Translated: CATSRGPGQGAEEQYF.

This sequence joins TRBV25-1 and TRBJ2-7; TRBD1 agrees at 7 bases. V was clipped by 8 bases and J by 3 bases; unmatched bases: 7. Germline loops: CDR1 MGHDK, CDR2 SYGVNS. CDR3 length: 13 amino acids. CDR3 DNA: TGTGCCAGCGAGAGACAGGGCTACTACGAGCAGTACTTC. It is translated as CASERQGYYEQYF.

J is TRBJ2-1 and V is TRBV19; D is undetermined. The CDR3 spans 15 residues. Germline V gene sequence: CDR1 LNHDA, CDR2 SQIVND (reference sequence). Trimming left V 5 bases short and J 0 bases short, with 11 bases between. Written as DNA, the CDR3 is TGTGCCAGTAGTGGTATTGGGTCCTCCTACAATGAGCAGTTCTTC. Translating gives CASSGIGSSYNEQFF.

The chain combines TRBV9 with TRBJ2-1; possible D gene TRBD2, 6 bases. The germline V gene encodes CDR1 SGDLS and CDR2 YYNGEE. The CDR3 has 16 residues. V was pared by 0 bases and J by 2 bases, with 12 bases between. DNA for the CDR3: TGTGCCAGCAGCGTAGCGATGGGGGGTACCTACAATGAGCAGTTCTTC. This translates into CASSVAMGGTYNEQFF.

This chain connects TRBV7-8 to TRBJ2-2; D is possibly TRBD2 (6 bases). Germline loops: CDR1 SGHVS, CDR2 FQNEAQ. The CDR3 has 15 residues. V dropped 7 bases and J dropped 6 bases, with 18 bases sitting between them. The CDR3, as DNA: TGTGCCAGCACCCTTAGCGGTCTTGGGGCCGGGGAGCTGTTTTTT. Translated, it gives CASTLSGLGAGELFF. Together with reference TRBV7-8 and TRBJ2-2, the CDR3 gives the full variable domain: GAGVSQSPRYKVAKRGQDVALRCDPISGHVSLFWYQQALGQGPEFLTYFQNEAQLDKSGLPSDRFFAERPEGSVSTLKIQRTQQEDSAVYLCASTLSGLGAGELFFGEGSRLTVL.

This clone appeared a few times. CDR3 nucleotide sequence: TGTGCCAGCAGCTTAGGGACTAGCGCGCTCTACGAGCAGTACTTC. Translated: CASSLGTSALYEQYF. The V and J genes are TRBV5-4 and TRBJ2-7; 10 bases map to TRBD2. CDR3 length: 15 amino acids. V lost 2 bases, J lost 3 bases, and 5 bases stayed unmatched. Germline assignment: CDR1 SGHNT and CDR2 YYREEE (reference sequence).

The chain combines TRBV7-9 with TRBJ2-5, with 8 positions matching TRBD2. Trimming at V came to 7 bases and at J to 4 bases, leaving 8 bases not matched to a gene. Germline CDR1 reads SEHNR; CDR2 reads FQNEAQ (reference sequence). This CDR3 spans 14 amino acids. The CDR3 DNA follows: TGTGCCAGCATCCGGACTAGCCAAGGAGAGACCCAGTACTTC. This encodes CASIRTSQGETQYF.

The chain recombines TRBV7-2 with TRBJ2-3, with 11 bases matching TRBD1. The CDR3 runs 15 residues. V gave up 3 bases and J gave up 7 bases; unmatched junction bases: 6. From germline, CDR1 is SGHTA and CDR2 FQGNSA. CDR3 amino acids: CASSFTGTGGHTQYF. CDR3 in DNA: TGTGCCAGCAGCTTTACCGGGACAGGGGGACATACGCAGTATTTT.

With respect to this clone: Other DNA sequences in the sample encode the same CDR3. V gene TRBV6-5 combines with J gene TRBJ1-5; D is uncertain. Looked up from germline, CDR1 is MNHEY and CDR2 is SVGAGI. CDR3 length: 14 residues. The germline V and J ends were trimmed by 6 bases and 2 bases, with 11 bases remaining between them. CDR3 sequence reads: CASSRSGGNQPQHF. Here the CDR3 DNA reads TGTGCCAGCAGCAGATCGGGTGGCAATCAGCCCCAGCATTTT.

The chain combines TRBV18 with TRBJ1-4, with 7 bases identical to TRBD1. This CDR3 has 14 amino acids. V gave up 5 bases and J gave up 3 bases; unmatched junction bases: 3. The germline V gene has CDR1 KGHSH and CDR2 LQKENI. The CDR3 region is CASSAQGSNEKLFF. The CDR3 DNA is TGTGCCAGCTCAGCACAGGGGTCTAATGAAAAACTGTTTTTT. The entire variable domain, with the rest obtained from reference TRBV18 and TRBJ1-4, is as follows: NAGVMQNPRHLVRRRGQEARLRCSPMKGHSHVYWYRQLPEEGLKFMVYLQKENIIDESGMPKERFSAEFPKEGPSILRIQQVVRGDSAAYFCASSAQGSNEKLFFGSGTQLSVL.

This chain links TRBV6-5 with TRBJ2-7; TRBD1 aligns across 9 bases. The CDR3 sequence is 15 residues long. Germline CDR1 and CDR2: MNHEY and SVGAGI. The trim removed 6 bases at V and 3 bases at J, leaving 9 bases unmatched. CDR3 region: CASRTGGQGVYEQYF. DNA for the CDR3: TGTGCCAGCAGAACCGGGGGACAGGGCGTCTACGAGCAGTACTTC.

CDR3 protein: CASSDYYTGELFF. The DNA for the CDR3 is TGTGCCAGCAGTGACTATTACACCGGGGAGCTGTTTTTT. The gene calls are TRBV2 and TRBJ2-2, with D hard to call. CDR3 length: 13 amino acids. The V gene lost 3 bases and the J gene lost 3 bases, with 5 bases spanning the gap. The germline V gene has CDR1 SNHLY and CDR2 FYNNEI.

V usage is TRBV25-1 and J usage is TRBJ2-7, with 8 positions matching TRBD1. Germline V CDR1 and CDR2: MGHDK, SYGVNS. The CDR3 spans 15 residues. Trimming took 9 bases from V and 2 from J; bases not matched to a gene: 12. The CDR3 DNA sequence: TGTGCCAGAGTCGGGTTATACAGGGGGACCTACGAGCAGTACTTC. Amino acid sequence: CARVGLYRGTYEQYF.

The V and J genes are TRBV28 and TRBJ2-3; 9 bases are shared with TRBD2. The CDR3 runs 15 residues. Germline V lookup: CDR1 MDHEN, CDR2 SYDVKM. V was pared by 7 bases and J by 4 bases, with 9 bases of the junction left unmatched. The DNA of the CDR3 is TGTGCCAGCATTCGACCAGCGGGAGGATCAGATACGCAGTATTTT. It encodes CASIRPAGGSDTQYF.

The rearrangement uses TRBV5-4 and TRBJ2-7; D might be TRBD2 (6 bases). Trimming took 0 bases from V and 1 from J, leaving 14 bases between them. Germline CDR1 is SGHNT and CDR2 is YYREEE (reference sequence). The CDR3 covers 16 residues. The CDR3 region is CASSLALGGVSYEQYF. The CDR3 nucleotides read TGTGCCAGCAGCTTGGCCCTTGGAGGGGTTTCCTACGAGCAGTACTTC.

A few counts support this clone. For the CDR3, the DNA is TGCGCCAGCAGCCGGGGCGATGGGCAAGAGACCCAGTACTTC. It specifies CASSRGDGQETQYF. The rearrangement links TRBV5-1 to TRBJ2-5, with D perhaps being TRBD1 or TRBD2 (5 bases each). V lost 4 bases, J lost 2 bases, and 12 bases lay in between. The CDR3 contains 14 residues. The germline gives CDR1 SGHRS, CDR2 YFSETQ.

This clone was counted between two and nine times. The J gene is TRBJ1-2, the V gene TRBV30, with D hard to call. V was clipped by 2 bases and J by 4 bases, with 8 bases between them. The length of the CDR3 is 12 residues. The germline gives CDR1 GTSNPN, CDR2 SVGIG (reference sequence). For the CDR3, the DNA is TGTGCCTGGAGTACAATCGGCTATGGCTACACCTTC. It is translated as CAWSTIGYGYTF. The entire variable domain, with the rest obtained from reference TRBV30 and TRBJ1-2, is as follows: SQTIHQWPATLVQPVGSPLSLECTVEGTSNPNLYWYRQAAGRGLQLLFYSVGIGQISSEVPQNLSASRPQDRQFILSSKKLLLSDSGFYLCAWSTIGYGYTFGSGTRLTVV.

Regarding this clone: The sample contains more than one DNA sequence encoding this CDR3. V is TRBV7-2 and J is TRBJ1-1; no clear D gene. The CDR3 is 13 amino acids. Per the germline V gene, CDR1 is SGHTA and CDR2 is FQGNSA. The germline V and J ends were trimmed by 5 bases and 3 bases, with 10 bases remaining between them. Here the CDR3 reads CASSLQRDTEAFF. The CDR3 bases are TGTGCCAGCAGCCTACAGAGGGACACTGAAGCTTTCTTT.

This chain links TRBV7-3 with TRBJ2-2; D uncertain. This CDR3 is built from 13 residues. Germline CDR1 is SGHTA and CDR2 is FQGTGA. Trimming cost V 1 base and J 4 bases, with 4 bases left between them. The CDR3 loop reads CASSLSRTGELFF. The CDR3 coding sequence is TGTGCCAGCAGCTTAAGTCGCACCGGGGAGCTGTTTTTT.

This clone was detected many times. The chain recombines TRBV27 with TRBJ1-2; TRBD1 matches 10 bases. The germline V gene encodes CDR1 MNHEY and CDR2 SMNVEV (reference sequence). The V gene end was trimmed by 5 bases and the J gene end by 6 bases; junction bases not matched to a gene: 12. This CDR3 region has 16 residues. The CDR3 nucleotides read TGTGCCAGCAGTCGGTACACCGGGACAGGGGCCAATGGCTACACCTTC. Translating it yields CASSRYTGTGANGYTF.

This clone was seen many times. The rearrangement links TRBV18 to TRBJ2-5; 10 positions agree with TRBD2. CDR1 KGHSH and CDR2 LQKENI come from the germline V gene. The J segment lost 3 bases and the V segment lost 1 base, leaving 11 bases of the junction unmatched. This CDR3 spans 18 amino acids. In DNA form, the CDR3 reads TGTGCCAGCTCACCACGCTTTACTAGCGGGAACATAAAAGAGACCCAGTACTTC. Protein: CASSPRFTSGNIKETQYF.

This sequence joins TRBV28 and TRBJ1-2; D not resolved. Between the trimmed V and J ends, which lost 2 bases and 7 bases, there was a span of 17 bases. Germline V gene lookup returns CDR1 MDHEN and CDR2 SYDVKM. There are 15 residues in the CDR3. The CDR3 DNA sequence: TGTGCCAGCAGTTTAAGGCCCCCTTACGGGAGTGGCTACACCTTC. Translating gives CASSLRPPYGSGYTF.